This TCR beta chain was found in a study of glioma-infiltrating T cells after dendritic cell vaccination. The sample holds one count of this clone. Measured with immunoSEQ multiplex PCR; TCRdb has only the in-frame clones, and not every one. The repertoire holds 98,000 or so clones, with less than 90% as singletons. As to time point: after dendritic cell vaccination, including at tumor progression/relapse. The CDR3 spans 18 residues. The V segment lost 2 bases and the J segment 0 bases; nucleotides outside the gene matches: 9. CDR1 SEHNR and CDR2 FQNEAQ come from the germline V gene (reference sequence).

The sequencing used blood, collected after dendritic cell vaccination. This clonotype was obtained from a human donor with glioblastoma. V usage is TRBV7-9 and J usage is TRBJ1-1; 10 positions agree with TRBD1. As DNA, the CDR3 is TGTGCCAGCAGCTTAAGCCCCAGGACAGGGGGACTGAACACTGAAGCTTTCTTT. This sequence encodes CASSLSPRTGGLNTEAFF.